The 22 T cell receptor beta chains below all came from one sample that was sequenced in a study of long-term antiretroviral therapy in people with HIV (dated by TCRdb to 2021 to 2024). Sequencing of the TRB variable region was done with the immunoSEQ hsTCRB v3.0 assay at survey level resolution. TCRdb retrieved this table from immuneACCESS and kept in-frame rearrangements only. Not all clones are present; in checked studies, unresolved V genes account for under half, and no reason is known for the remainder. The sample table shows about 11,000 clones, and approximately 90% are seen once. The ten most abundant clones make up approximately 20% of the sample. This specimen was unsorted PBMCs, taken 0.2 years before starting antiretroviral therapy. The origin of the receptors is a middle-aged woman with HIV.

The chain carries TRBV5-1 and TRBJ2-1; D is possibly TRBD1 or TRBD2 (6 bases each). This CDR3 is 16 amino acids long. Trimming took off 0 bases at V and 2 bases at J, with 12 bases between the two ends. CDR1 SGHRS and CDR2 YFSETQ come from the germline V gene. CDR3 in DNA: TGCGCCAGCAGCTTGGCCGGGGGCCAACCCTACAATGAGCAGTTCTTC. Its translation is CASSLAGGQPYNEQFF.

This clone was seen just once. The chain has TRBV5-1 and TRBJ2-2; D not certain. The CDR3 extends over 15 amino acids. From germline, CDR1 is SGHRS and CDR2 YFSETQ. V lost 3 bases and J 0 bases, leaving 9 bases between the germline ends. DNA of the CDR3: TGCGCCAGCAGCTACCTGGGCCCGAACACCGGGGAGCTGTTTTTT. Translating gives CASSYLGPNTGELFF.

The J gene is TRBJ2-4, the V gene TRBV5-1; unclear D gene. The CDR3 sequence is 14 residues long. V lost 2 bases and J lost 9, with 15 bases in between. The germline V gene encodes CDR1 SGHRS and CDR2 YFSETQ. CDR3 nucleotides: TGCGCCAGCAGCTTAGGGCAGGCGAGGAGCATTCAGTACTTC. Protein sequence: CASSLGQARSIQYF.

This chain uses TRBV18 with TRBJ1-1; D is ambiguous. Germline CDR1 is KGHSH and CDR2 is LQKENI. Between the trimmed V and J ends, which lost 4 bases and 1 base, there was a span of 4 bases. CDR3 length equals 12 residues. CDR3 sequence reads: CASSQENTEAFF. CDR3 DNA: TGTGCCAGCTCACAGGAGAACACTGAAGCTTTCTTT.

The J gene is TRBJ2-5, the V gene TRBV29-1; D unresolved. The germline CDR1 and CDR2 sequences are SQVTM and ANQGSEA. The CDR3 covers 10 residues. Trimming shortened V by 7 bases and J by 2 bases, and 5 bases separated the two germline ends. In DNA form, the CDR3 reads TGCAGCGCACAACAAGAGACCCAGTACTTC. Protein sequence: CSAQQETQYF.

This chain joins TRBV19 and TRBJ1-2, with D perhaps TRBD1 (5 bases). The V and J ends lost 5 bases and 2 bases respectively, with 15 bases between them. Germline V lookup: CDR1 LNHDA, CDR2 SQIVND (reference sequence). The CDR3 consists of 15 residues. The CDR3 DNA reads TGTGCCAGTAGTGCATTCGGAGCAGGGAACTATGGCTACACCTTC. Translated, it gives CASSAFGAGNYGYTF.

A few counts support this clone. An end of the junction does not agree with germline; a read error may underlie this. The chain is built from TRBV15 and TRBJ1-1; 7 nucleotides align to TRBD1. The CDR3 covers 13 residues. CDR1 is LNHNV, CDR2 YYDKDF, per germline (reference sequence). CDR3 loop: CATGRGGNTEAFF. The DNA for the CDR3 is TGTGCCACCGGCAGGGGGGGGAACACTGAAGCTTTCTTT.

This chain uses TRBV21-1 with TRBJ1-1. TRBV21-1 counts as a pseudogene. The CDR3 spans 16 residues. In nucleotides, the CDR3 is TGTGCCAGCACCCCTACTAGCCCTCGTCTCAACACTGAAGCTTTCTTT. It is translated as CASTPTSPRLNTEAFF.

The table lists this clone with a few counts. The gene calls are TRBV14 and TRBJ2-2; maybe TRBD2 (6 bases). Looked up from germline, CDR1 is SGHDN and CDR2 is FVKESK. The CDR3 contains 14 residues. With 4 bases removed from V and 6 bases from J, the gap between germline ends came to 12 bases. As DNA, the CDR3 is TGTGCCAGCAGCCCGCGAGGGGACTCCGGGGAGCTGTTTTTT. Its protein is CASSPRGDSGELFF.

This chain links TRBV30 with TRBJ2-1; 7 bases match TRBD2. V lost 4 bases to trimming and J lost 0 bases; unmatched junction nucleotides: 6. CDR3 size: 15 residues. In germline, CDR1 is GTSNPN, CDR2 SVGIG (reference sequence). CDR3: CAWNPGGSSYNEQFF. The CDR3 DNA reads as TGTGCCTGGAATCCGGGCGGGAGCTCCTACAATGAGCAGTTCTTC.

J is TRBJ1-2 and V is TRBV6-6, with D tentatively TRBD1 (6 bases). The germline V gene encodes CDR1 MNHNY and CDR2 SVGAGI (reference sequence). The CDR3 spans 14 residues. Trimming cost V 7 bases and J 5 bases, with 17 bases left between them. Here the CDR3 reads CASIPGAAPYGYTF. CDR3 DNA sequence: TGTGCCAGCATTCCAGGGGCAGCCCCTTATGGCTACACCTTC.

The chain is built from TRBV11-2 and TRBJ2-1, with 8 bases identical to TRBD2. Germline CDR1 is SGHAT and CDR2 is FQNNGV. The CDR3 has 15 residues. The V gene end was trimmed by 1 base and the J gene end by 6 bases; junction bases not matched to a gene: 5. The CDR3 loop is CASSLAIAGPNEQFF. The CDR3 DNA follows: TGTGCCAGCAGCTTAGCAATAGCGGGGCCCAATGAGCAGTTCTTC.

Only one count was recorded for this clone. This chain links TRBV7-9 with TRBJ2-6; D is possibly TRBD2 (6 bases). Germline V gene lookup returns CDR1 SEHNR and CDR2 FQNEAQ (reference sequence). The CDR3 spans 16 residues. Trimming removed 8 bases from V and 0 bases from J, with 14 bases in between. The CDR3 DNA sequence: TGTGCCAGCTTGGCTCACGGGAGCTCTGGGGCCAACGTCCTGACTTTC. It yields the protein CASLAHGSSGANVLTF. Complete variable domain (other parts from reference TRBV7-9 and TRBJ2-6): DTGVSQNPRHKITKRGQNVTFRCDPISEHNRLYWYRQTLGQGPEFLTYFQNEAQLEKSRLLSDRFSAERPKGSFSTLEIQRTEQGDSAMYLCASLAHGSSGANVLTFGAGSRLTVL.

This chain uses TRBV6-6 with TRBJ1-1; TRBD1 might be the D (6 bases). The V end lost 0 bases, the J end lost 7 bases, and 9 bases lay between the germline ends. This CDR3 spans 13 amino acids. Germline V CDR1 and CDR2: MNHNY, SVGAGI (reference sequence). CDR3 residues: CASSYSTQGEAFF. The CDR3 DNA reads TGTGCCAGCAGTTACTCGACACAGGGTGAAGCTTTCTTT.

V is TRBV30 and J is TRBJ1-6; TRBD1 agrees at 11 bases. J gave up 0 bases and V 1 base, and 2 bases lay outside the gene matches. CDR3 size: 17 residues. The germline V gene has CDR1 GTSNPN and CDR2 SVGIG (reference sequence). The CDR3 DNA reads TGTGCCTGGAGTGCCGGACAGGGGGCCTCCTATAATTCACCCCTCCACTTT. This sequence encodes CAWSAGQGASYNSPLHF.

The rearrangement joins TRBV19 to TRBJ1-3; perhaps TRBD1 as D (5 bases). Germline CDR1 is LNHDA and CDR2 is SQIVND (reference sequence). V was trimmed by 0 bases and J by 1 base, leaving 13 bases between them. This CDR3 comprises 17 residues. The CDR3: CASSIDFPGLSGNTIYF. CDR3 coding DNA: TGTGCCAGTAGTATAGATTTCCCGGGACTTTCTGGAAACACCATATATTTT.

This rearrangement joins TRBV5-1 to TRBJ1-1; D perhaps matches TRBD1 (5 bases). CDR3 size: 14 residues. Germline V lookup: CDR1 SGHRS, CDR2 YFSETQ. V was clipped by 7 bases and J by 4 bases, with 17 bases between them. The CDR3 nucleotides are TGCGCCAGCCGAGATCAGGGCGGGAGCACTGAAGCTTTCTTT. It is translated as CASRDQGGSTEAFF.

The genes are TRBV9 and TRBJ1-3; no clear D. CDR3 size: 12 residues. Germline V gene data show CDR1 as SGDLS and CDR2 as YYNGEE. Trimming took off 3 bases at V and 7 bases at J, with 8 bases between the two ends. CDR3 sequence: CASSAVGNTIYF. Written as DNA, the CDR3 is TGTGCCAGCAGCGCTGTAGGGAACACCATATATTTT. Using reference TRBV9 and TRBJ1-3 for the parts outside the CDR3, the full variable domain is DSGVTQTPKHLITATGQRVTLRCSPRSGDLSVYWYQQSLDQGLQFLIQYYNGEERAKGNILERFSAQQFPDLHSELNLSSLELGDSALYFCASSAVGNTIYFGEGSWLTVV.

V gene TRBV18 combines with J gene TRBJ2-5; 9 positions agree with TRBD1. Germline loops: CDR1 KGHSH, CDR2 LQKENI. The CDR3 runs 15 residues. With V trimmed by 4 bases and J by 5 bases, 8 bases remained unmatched. As DNA, the CDR3 is TGTGCCAGCTCACGAGCCGCCGGACAGGGGGAGACCCAGTACTTC. This codes for CASSRAAGQGETQYF.

This clone was seen just once. V gene TRBV7-2 combines with J gene TRBJ2-2; D is undetermined. Germline values: CDR1 SGHTA, CDR2 FQGNSA. The CDR3 covers 12 residues. V was pared by 6 bases and J by 2 bases, with 4 bases between. The chain's CDR3 is CASRVNTGELFF. DNA for the CDR3: TGTGCCAGCAGGGTAAACACCGGGGAGCTGTTTTTT.

The genes are TRBV29-1 and TRBJ1-1, with D tentatively TRBD1 (5 bases). The V end lost 8 bases, the J end lost 2 bases, and 15 bases lay between the germline ends. CDR1 is SQVTM, CDR2 ANQGSEA, per germline. There are 13 residues in the CDR3. Written as DNA, the CDR3 is TGCAGCTCCAAGTCAGGGACCAACACTGAAGCTTTCTTT. Translation: CSSKSGTNTEAFF.

The CDR3 DNA is TGTGCCAGCTCACCACCGGGTAGGTCAAGAACTGAAGCTTTCTTT. It yields the protein CASSPPGRSRTEAFF. The gene calls are TRBV18 and TRBJ1-1; D not resolved. The V and J ends lost 0 bases and 5 bases respectively, with 13 bases between them. CDR3 length equals 15 residues. The V gene's germline CDR1 is KGHSH and CDR2 LQKENI.